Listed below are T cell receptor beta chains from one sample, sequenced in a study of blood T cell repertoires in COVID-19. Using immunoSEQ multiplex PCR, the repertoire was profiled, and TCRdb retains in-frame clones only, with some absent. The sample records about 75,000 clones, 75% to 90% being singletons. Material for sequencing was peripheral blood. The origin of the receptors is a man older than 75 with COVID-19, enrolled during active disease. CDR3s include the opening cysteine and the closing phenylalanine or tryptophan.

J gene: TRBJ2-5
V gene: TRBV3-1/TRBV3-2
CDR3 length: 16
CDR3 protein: CASSQEGSGGLETQYF

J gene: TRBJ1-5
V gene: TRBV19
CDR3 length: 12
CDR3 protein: CASSSEIQPQHF

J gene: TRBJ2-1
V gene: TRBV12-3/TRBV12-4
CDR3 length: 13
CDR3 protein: CASSLLAGNEQFF

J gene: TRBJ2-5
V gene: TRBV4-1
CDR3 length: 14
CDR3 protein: CASSQEAGRETQYF

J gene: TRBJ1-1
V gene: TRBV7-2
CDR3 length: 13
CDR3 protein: CASSLVGGDEAFF

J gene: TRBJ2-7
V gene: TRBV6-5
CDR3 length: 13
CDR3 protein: CASRPPGQNEQYF

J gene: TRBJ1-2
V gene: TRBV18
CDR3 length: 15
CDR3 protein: CASSPRQGADYGYTF

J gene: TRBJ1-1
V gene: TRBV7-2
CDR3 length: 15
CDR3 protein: CASSLRGQGLTEAFF

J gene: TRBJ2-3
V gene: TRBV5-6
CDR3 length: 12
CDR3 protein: CASTSGTDTQYF

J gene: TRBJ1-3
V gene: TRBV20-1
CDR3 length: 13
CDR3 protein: CSASGGLGNTIYF

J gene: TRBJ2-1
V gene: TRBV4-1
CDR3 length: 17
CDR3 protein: CASSQAVAGGSYNEQFF

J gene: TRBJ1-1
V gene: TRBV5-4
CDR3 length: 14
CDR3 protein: CASTFLDRNTEAFF

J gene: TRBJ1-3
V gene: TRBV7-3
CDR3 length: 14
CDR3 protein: CASSLGASGNTIYF

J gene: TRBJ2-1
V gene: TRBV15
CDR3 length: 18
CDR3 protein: CATSRSQHIGGAPDEQFF

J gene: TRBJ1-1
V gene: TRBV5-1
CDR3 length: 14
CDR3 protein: CASSFEALNTEAFF

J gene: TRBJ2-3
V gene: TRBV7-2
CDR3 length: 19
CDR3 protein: CASSRRVAGGRSSTDTQYF

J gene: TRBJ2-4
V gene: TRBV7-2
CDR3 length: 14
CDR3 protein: CASSLGAAKNIQYF

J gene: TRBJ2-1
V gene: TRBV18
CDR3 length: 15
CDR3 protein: CASSPQAGGLNEQFF

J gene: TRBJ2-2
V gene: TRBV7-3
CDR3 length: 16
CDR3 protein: CASSLKGGTGTGELFF

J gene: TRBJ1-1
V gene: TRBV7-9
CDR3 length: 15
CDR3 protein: CASSILDRPNTEAFF

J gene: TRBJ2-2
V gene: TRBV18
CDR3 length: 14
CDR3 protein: CASSPTGGTGELFF

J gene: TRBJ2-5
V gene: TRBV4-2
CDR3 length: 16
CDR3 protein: CASSLTGLAGPSTQYF

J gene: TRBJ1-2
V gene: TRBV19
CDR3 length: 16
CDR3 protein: CASSIGGVTGGYGYTF

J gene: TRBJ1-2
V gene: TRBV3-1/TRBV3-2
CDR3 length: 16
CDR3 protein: CASSLSGDHSGYGYTF

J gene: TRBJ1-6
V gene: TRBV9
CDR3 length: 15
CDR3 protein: CASSVSGGYNSPLHF

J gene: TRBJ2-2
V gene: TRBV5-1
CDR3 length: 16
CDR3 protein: CASAVAGGTNTGELFF

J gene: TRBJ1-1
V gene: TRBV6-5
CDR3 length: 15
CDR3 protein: CASTNVGQPNTEAFF

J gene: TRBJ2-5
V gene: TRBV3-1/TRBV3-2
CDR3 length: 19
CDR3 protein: CASSQYLVGAGGTTETQYF

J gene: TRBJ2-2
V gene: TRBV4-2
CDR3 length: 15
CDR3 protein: CATRDRVENTGELFF

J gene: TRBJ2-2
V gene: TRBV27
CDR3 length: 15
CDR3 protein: CASSWTSRNTGELFF

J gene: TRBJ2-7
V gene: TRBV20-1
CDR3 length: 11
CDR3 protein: CSARTGYEQYF

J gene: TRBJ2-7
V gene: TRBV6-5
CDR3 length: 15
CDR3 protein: CASSYSRSKTGEQYF

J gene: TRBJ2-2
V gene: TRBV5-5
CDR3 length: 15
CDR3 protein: CASSPGTGGTGELFF

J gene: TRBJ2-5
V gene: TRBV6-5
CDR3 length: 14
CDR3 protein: CASSYVQGAETQYF

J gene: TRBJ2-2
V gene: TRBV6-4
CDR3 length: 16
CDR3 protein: CASSDSGQGSTGELFF

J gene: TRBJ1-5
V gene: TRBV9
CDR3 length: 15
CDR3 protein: CASSVGGQAHQPQHF

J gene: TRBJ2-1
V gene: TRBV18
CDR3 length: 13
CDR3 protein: CASSPSTGGEQFF

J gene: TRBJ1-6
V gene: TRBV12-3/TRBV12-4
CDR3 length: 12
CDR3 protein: CASRNRDSPLHF

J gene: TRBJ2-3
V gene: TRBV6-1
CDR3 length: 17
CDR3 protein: CASSETAGGFSTDTQYF

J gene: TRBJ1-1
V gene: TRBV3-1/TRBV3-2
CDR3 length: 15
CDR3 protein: CASSQRTGGNTEAFF

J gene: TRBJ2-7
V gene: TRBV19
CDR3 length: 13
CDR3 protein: CASSQESEGEQYF

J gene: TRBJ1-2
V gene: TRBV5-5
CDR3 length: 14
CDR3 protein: CASSPAPGAQGYTF

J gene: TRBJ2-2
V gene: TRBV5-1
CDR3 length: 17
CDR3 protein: CASSLASGGTNTGELFF

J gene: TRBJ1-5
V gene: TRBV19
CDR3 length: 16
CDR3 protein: CASSPRQGTSNQPQHF

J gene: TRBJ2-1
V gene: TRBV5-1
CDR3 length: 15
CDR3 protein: CASTLIGVTYNEQFF

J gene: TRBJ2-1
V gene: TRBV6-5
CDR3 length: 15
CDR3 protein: CASRGGRGLINEQFF

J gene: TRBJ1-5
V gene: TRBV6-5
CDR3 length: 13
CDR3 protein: CASSPRADQPQHF

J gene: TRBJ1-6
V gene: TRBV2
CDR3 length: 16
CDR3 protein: CASSARTGSYNSPLHF

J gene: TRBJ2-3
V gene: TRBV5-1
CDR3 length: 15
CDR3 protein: CASSLEGQYEDTQYF

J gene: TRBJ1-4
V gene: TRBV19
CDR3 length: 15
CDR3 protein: CASSMIGTGNEKLFF

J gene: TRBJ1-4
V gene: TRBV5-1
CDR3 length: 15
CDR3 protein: CASSLAGDRGEKLFF

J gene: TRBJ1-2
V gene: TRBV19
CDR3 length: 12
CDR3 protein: CASSPGLYGYTF

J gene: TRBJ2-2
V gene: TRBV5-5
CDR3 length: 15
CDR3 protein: CASSFGQGTPGELFF

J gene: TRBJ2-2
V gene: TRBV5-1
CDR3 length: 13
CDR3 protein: CASSGTGTGELFF

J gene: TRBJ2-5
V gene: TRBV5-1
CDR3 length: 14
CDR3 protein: CASSLSGDQETQYF

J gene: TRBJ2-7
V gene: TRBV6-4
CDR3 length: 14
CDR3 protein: CASRLGGFKYEQYF

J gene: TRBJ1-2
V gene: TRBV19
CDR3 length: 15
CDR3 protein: CASSIVGQGRYGYTF

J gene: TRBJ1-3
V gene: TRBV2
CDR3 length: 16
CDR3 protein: CASSVEGFSSGNTIYF

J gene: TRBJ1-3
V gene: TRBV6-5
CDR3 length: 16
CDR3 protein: CASSYDTISSGNTIYF